A selection of T cell receptor beta chains follows, all from one sample in a study of blood T cell repertoires in COVID-19. Profiled with immunoSEQ multiplex PCR; TCRdb holds only in-frame clones, not every one. This table has a few hundred thousand clones, less than 90% appearing once. The sequenced sample was PBMCs or T cells enriched from blood (not recorded which). Every receptor here comes from a woman between 45 and 60 years old who had recovered from COVID-19. The CDR3 runs from the conserved cysteine through the conserved F or W. Size values are once, few and many counts, or a class for expanded clones, and some rows have none.

J | size | V | CDR3
TRBJ2-3 | NA | TRBV5-1 | CASSLGLGDPDTQYF
TRBJ2-7 | NA | TRBV7-2 | CASSLNPASGYEQYF
TRBJ1-2 | NA | TRBV5-5 | CASSAWTGANYGYTF
TRBJ2-3 | NA | TRBV29-1 | CSVGSSGPGDTQYF
TRBJ1-5 | NA | TRBV3-1/TRBV3-2 | CASSQGTGPQHF
TRBJ1-1 | NA | TRBV5-1 | CASSLSGTDEAFF
TRBJ2-1 | NA | TRBV25-1 | CASSASPGDSSSYNEQFF
TRBJ2-2 | NA | TRBV5-1 | CASSPWTSGGTGELFF
TRBJ1-1 | once | TRBV6-6 | CASSVPLGGGTEAFF
TRBJ1-2 | NA | TRBV29-1 | CSVVVLGRDKSYGYTF
TRBJ2-7 | NA | TRBV5-1 | CASSPVGLVEQYF
TRBJ1-6 | NA | TRBV19 | CASSYRTGGSNSPLHF
TRBJ1-1 | NA | TRBV25-1 | CASRRWNTEAFF
TRBJ2-1 | NA | TRBV20-1 | CSASTRDRDYNEQFF
TRBJ1-5 | NA | TRBV6-5 | CASSLTGGSSQPQHF
TRBJ1-1 | NA | TRBV5-5 | CASSFATQNTEAFF
TRBJ1-2 | NA | TRBV25-1 | CASSEYAGLHYGYTF
TRBJ1-1 | NA | TRBV6-5 | CASSYSGAEAFF
TRBJ1-6 | NA | TRBV27 | CASSPDMGPLHF
TRBJ1-2 | NA | TRBV7-2 | CASSFTGANVDGYTF
TRBJ2-7 | once | TRBV28 | CASTREPSYEQYF
TRBJ2-6 | NA | TRBV27 | CASSLVAGANVLTF
TRBJ2-1 | NA | TRBV11-3 | CASSPHLLAGVYNEQFF
TRBJ2-7 | few | TRBV18 | CASSHTPHEQYF
TRBJ1-5 | many | TRBV30 | CAWSQGQLNQPQHF
TRBJ2-1 | NA | TRBV9 | CASSLQGNDEQFF
TRBJ2-1 | NA | TRBV7-6 | CASSPINFAGYNEQFF
TRBJ2-5 | once | TRBV7-2 | CASSLEAQETQYF
TRBJ2-7 | NA | TRBV5-1 | CASSAERTGLGEQYF
TRBJ2-1 | once | TRBV27 | CASSDNLRQAGIWNEQFF
TRBJ1-5 | once | TRBV4-1 | CASSQGSRASQPQHF
TRBJ1-4 | NA | TRBV19 | CASSDPGGRKLFF
TRBJ2-1 | NA | TRBV12-5 | CASGLVFPGGQFF
TRBJ1-1 | NA | TRBV4-2 | CASSQAGQVNTEAFF
TRBJ2-1 | NA | TRBV19 | CASSIPQRGGVEQFF
TRBJ2-3 | NA | TRBV25-1 | CASREGLYTQYF